This T cell receptor (beta chain) was sequenced in a study of monozygotic twins with inflammatory bowel disease. Following a re-call of the 5' RACE reads, TCRdb has one entry per CDR3 protein and lacks DNA. In total, the table holds approximately 100,000 distinct CDR3 sequences. Per germline, CDR1 SGHRS and CDR2 YFSETQ. The CDR3 consists of 15 residues. V usage is TRBV5-1 and J usage is TRBJ2-1; TCRdb's D gene call, TRBD1, goes unchecked for lack of DNA. The sequenced sample consisted of blood. The TCR originated in a human donor with ulcerative colitis or Crohn's disease, or a healthy co-twin of an affected twin (not recorded which). CDR3 sequence: CASRAGDNAGNEQFF.